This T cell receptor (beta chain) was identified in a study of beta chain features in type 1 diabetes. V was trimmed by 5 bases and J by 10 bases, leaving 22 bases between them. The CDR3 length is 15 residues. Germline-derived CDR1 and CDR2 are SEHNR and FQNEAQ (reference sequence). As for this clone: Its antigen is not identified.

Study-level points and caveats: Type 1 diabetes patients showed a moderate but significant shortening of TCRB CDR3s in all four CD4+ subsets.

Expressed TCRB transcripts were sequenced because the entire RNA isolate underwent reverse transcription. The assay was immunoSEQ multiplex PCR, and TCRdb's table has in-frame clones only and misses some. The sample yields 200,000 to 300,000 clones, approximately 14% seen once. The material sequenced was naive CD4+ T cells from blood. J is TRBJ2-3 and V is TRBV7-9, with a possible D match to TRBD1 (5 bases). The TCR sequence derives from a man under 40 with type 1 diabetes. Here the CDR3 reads CASSRDQGLILAQYF. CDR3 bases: TGTGCCAGCAGCCGCGATCAGGGTCTGATTTTGGCGCAGTATTTT.